The T cell receptor beta chain under discussion was sequenced for a study of blood T cell repertoires in COVID-19. Study background: COVID-19 samples collected from the United States, Italy and Spain covered acute and convalescent phases. PBMCs, B-cell-depleted T cells, or T cells were the source of the cDNA or gDNA that made up the material.

Measured with immunoSEQ multiplex PCR; TCRdb has only the in-frame clones, and not every one. The data show 200,000 to 250,000 clones, roughly 87% seen once. Participant age was about 18 to 89 years, and participants resided in fewer than 25 US areas. Allocation to cohorts depended on clinical history reported by the participants. Sequenced material: PBMCs or T cells enriched from blood (not recorded which). The receptor was derived from a woman aged 30 to 39 with acute COVID-19.

Here the CDR3 reads CAFNTGGDSPLHF. The DNA of the CDR3 is TGTGCCTTCAATACCGGGGGGGATTCACCCCTCCACTTT. The chain links TRBV30 to TRBJ1-6; weak D call: TRBD1 (5 bases). V was cut by 7 bases and J by 8 bases, with 15 bases left in between. Germline CDR1 GTSNPN, CDR2 SVGIG (reference sequence). The CDR3 has 13 amino acids.